This T cell receptor beta chain was profiled in a study of regulatory T cells in long-lasting Graves disease. Background on the study: Over 5 years of antithyroid drugs with positive TSH receptor antibodies was taken to mean persistent Graves' disease.

Libraries of TCR beta came from iRepertoire HTBI primers plus Arm-PCR of CDR3 regions. TCRdb called the multiplex PCR reads again in MiXCR, with one record for every CDR3 protein. This sample yields about 400,000 distinct CDR3 sequences, of which about a fifth are seen a single time; roughly 20% belongs to the top ten. Study-level findings and limits: Lower TCR diversity was seen in persistent Graves' patients than in newly diagnosed ones. Favored gene segments in persistent disease were TRBV28, TRBJ1-2 and TRBJ2-5.

As for time point: persistent/refractory GD, antithyroid drugs over 5 years with positive TRAb. From PBMCs, RNA was extracted and then used to make the TCR library. This clonotype was detected a few times. As yet, its antigen is unknown. Germline V lookup: CDR1 SGDLS, CDR2 YYNGEE. The CDR3 totals 14 residues. The V end lost 0 bases, the J end lost 4 bases, and 8 bases lay between the germline ends. The receptor was isolated from a female donor with Graves disease. Sequencing used peripheral blood mononuclear cells (PBMCs), obtained when the disease was refractory, from a patient treated with antithyroid drugs. This chain uses TRBV9 with TRBJ1-3, with D hard to call. CDR3 in amino acids: CASSVATRGNTIYF. CDR3 nucleotides: TGTGCCAGCAGCGTAGCTACGCGGGGAAACACCATATATTTT.